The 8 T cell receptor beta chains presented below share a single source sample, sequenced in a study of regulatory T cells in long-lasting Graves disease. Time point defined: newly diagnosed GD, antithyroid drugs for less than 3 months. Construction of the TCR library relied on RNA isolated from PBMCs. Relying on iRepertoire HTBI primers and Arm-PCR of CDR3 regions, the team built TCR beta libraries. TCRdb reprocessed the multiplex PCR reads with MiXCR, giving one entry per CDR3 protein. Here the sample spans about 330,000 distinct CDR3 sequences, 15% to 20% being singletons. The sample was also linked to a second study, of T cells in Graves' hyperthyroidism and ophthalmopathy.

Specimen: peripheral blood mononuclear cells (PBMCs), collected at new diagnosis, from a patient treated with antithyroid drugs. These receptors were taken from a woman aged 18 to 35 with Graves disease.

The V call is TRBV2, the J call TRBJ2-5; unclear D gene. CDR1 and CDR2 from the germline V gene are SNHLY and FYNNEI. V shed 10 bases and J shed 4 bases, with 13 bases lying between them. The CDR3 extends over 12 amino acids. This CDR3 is CAIRAIAETQYF. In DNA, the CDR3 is TGTGCCATTCGGGCCATCGCAGAGACCCAGTACTTC.

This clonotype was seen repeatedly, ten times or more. The chain's CDR3 is CASSHAGGGRFGNEQFF. For the CDR3, the DNA is TGTGCCAGCAGCCACGCCGGGGGCGGGAGGTTCGGGAATGAGCAGTTCTTC. V and J are TRBV12-3 or TRBV12-4 and TRBJ2-1, with 8 bases matching TRBD2. The CDR3 contains 17 residues. The J segment lost 7 bases and the V segment lost 6 bases, leaving 17 bases of the junction unmatched.

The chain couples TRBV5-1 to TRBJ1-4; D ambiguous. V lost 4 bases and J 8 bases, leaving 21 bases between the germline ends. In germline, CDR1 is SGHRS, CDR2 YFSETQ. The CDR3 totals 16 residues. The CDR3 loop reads CASSGFSGEGYEKLFF. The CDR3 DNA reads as TGCGCCAGCAGCGGATTTTCCGGGGAGGGATACGAAAAACTGTTTTTT.

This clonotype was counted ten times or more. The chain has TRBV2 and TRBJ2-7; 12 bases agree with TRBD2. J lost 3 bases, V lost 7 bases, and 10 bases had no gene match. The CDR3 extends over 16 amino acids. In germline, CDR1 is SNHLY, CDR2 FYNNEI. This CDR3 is CASIRTSGIYNYEQYF. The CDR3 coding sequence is TGTGCCAGCATCAGGACTAGCGGGATATATAACTACGAGCAGTACTTC.

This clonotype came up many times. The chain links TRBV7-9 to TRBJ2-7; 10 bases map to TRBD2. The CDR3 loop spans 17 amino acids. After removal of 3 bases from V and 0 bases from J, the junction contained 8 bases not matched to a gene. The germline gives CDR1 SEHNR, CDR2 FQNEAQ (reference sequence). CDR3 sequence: CASSFPTSGVISYEQYF. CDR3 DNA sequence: TGTGCCAGCAGCTTTCCTACTAGCGGGGTGATCTCCTACGAGCAGTACTTC.

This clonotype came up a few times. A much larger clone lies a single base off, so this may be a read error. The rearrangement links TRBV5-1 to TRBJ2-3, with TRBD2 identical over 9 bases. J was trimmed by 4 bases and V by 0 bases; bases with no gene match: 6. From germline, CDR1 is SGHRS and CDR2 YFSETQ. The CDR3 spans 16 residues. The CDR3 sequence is CASSLVLAGSSDTQYF. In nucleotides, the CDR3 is TGCGCCAGCAGCTTGGTCCTAGCGGGATCTTCAGATACGCAGTATTTT. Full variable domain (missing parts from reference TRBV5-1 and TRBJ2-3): KAGVTQTPRYLIKTRGQQVTLSCSPISGHRSVSWYQQTPGQGLQFLFEYFSETQRNKGNFPGRFSGRQFSNSRSEMNVSTLELGDSALYLCASSLVLAGSSDTQYFGPGTRLTVL.

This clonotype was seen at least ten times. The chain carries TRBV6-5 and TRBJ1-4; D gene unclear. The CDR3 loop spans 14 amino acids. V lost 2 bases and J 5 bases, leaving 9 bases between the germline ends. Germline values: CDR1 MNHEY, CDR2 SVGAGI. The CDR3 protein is CASSYTQQNEKLFF. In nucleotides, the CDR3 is TGTGCCAGCAGTTACACACAGCAGAATGAAAAACTGTTTTTT.

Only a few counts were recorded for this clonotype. The CDR3 region has the DNA TGCAGTGCTAGAGTAATGTATCGCCATCAGCCCCAGCATTTT. It is translated as CSARVMYRHQPQHF. The chain combines TRBV20-1 with TRBJ1-5; D not certain. Trimming shortened V by 1 base and J by 5 bases, and 12 bases separated the two germline ends. The CDR3 runs to 14 residues. Germline lookup yields CDR1 DFQATT and CDR2 SNEGSKA (reference sequence).